This entry lists 12 T cell receptor beta chains sequenced from one sample in a study of a mutant IDH1 vaccine in newly diagnosed glioma. Time point specified: week 11, during vaccination. One vaccine dose held 300 ug of mutant IDH1 20-mer peptide and came with topical imiquimod. These TCRs are of unknown antigen specificity. The protocol was immunoSEQ multiplex PCR, while the TCRdb copy is restricted to in-frame clones and leaves out a portion. The data hold about 67,000 clones, with approximately 90% observed a single time. Specimen: PBMCs, collected from a glioma patient whose treatment included an IDH1 peptide vaccine. The source is a man aged 40-50 years with glioma.

The chain carries TRBV5-1 and TRBJ1-4; 9 bases are shared with TRBD1. With 2 bases clipped from V and 7 bases from J, the junction kept 6 bases outside the gene matches. The CDR3 spans 15 residues. The germline V gene encodes CDR1 SGHRS and CDR2 YFSETQ. CDR3 protein: CASSFTGGEVEKLFF. The CDR3 DNA sequence: TGCGCCAGCAGCTTTACAGGGGGCGAGGTTGAAAAACTGTTTTTT.

The V and J genes are TRBV5-1 and TRBJ2-5; D gene ambiguous. Germline CDR1 reads SGHRS; CDR2 reads YFSETQ. The CDR3 runs to 12 residues. V was clipped by 5 bases and J by 1 base, with 6 bases between them. CDR3 nucleotide sequence: TGCGCCAGCAGGAGTTCCCAAGAGACCCAGTACTTC. It translates to CASRSSQETQYF.

The chain couples TRBV7-3 to TRBJ2-2, with D hard to call. This CDR3 contains 12 residues. V lost 0 bases to trimming and J lost 5 bases, with 1 base between them. The germline gives CDR1 SGHTA, CDR2 FQGTGA. In DNA form, the CDR3 reads TGTGCCAGCAGCTTAACGACCGGGGAGCTGTTTTTT. As protein: CASSLTTGELFF.

CDR3 in DNA: TGTGCCAGCACCCAAATGACAGGGGGAACGTACGAGCAGTACTTC. It codes for CASTQMTGGTYEQYF. The chain couples TRBV7-9 to TRBJ2-7; TRBD1 agrees at 9 bases. CDR1 SEHNR and CDR2 FQNEAQ come from the germline V gene (reference sequence). The CDR3 is 15 residues long. The V and J ends lost 7 bases and 4 bases, in that order; junction bases with no gene match: 11.

The V call is TRBV5-4, the J call TRBJ1-2, with 9 bases fitting TRBD1. Germline V lookup: CDR1 SGHNT, CDR2 YYREEE (reference sequence). The CDR3 totals 17 residues. V trimming: 0 bases; J trimming: 0 bases; junction bases outside the gene matches: 6. CDR3 amino acids: CASSLAGTGISNYGYTF. The CDR3 nucleotides are TGTGCCAGCAGCTTGGCCGGGACAGGGATTTCTAACTATGGCTACACCTTC.

The rearrangement uses TRBV7-8 and TRBJ1-1; D remains ambiguous. The germline V gene encodes CDR1 SGHVS and CDR2 FQNEAQ. The V end was cut by 1 base, the J end by 2 bases, with 8 bases between. The CDR3 extends over 14 amino acids. The CDR3 loop reads CASSLVGSNTEAFF. DNA for the CDR3: TGTGCCAGCAGCTTAGTTGGCAGCAACACTGAAGCTTTCTTT.

The genes are TRBV5-1 and TRBJ2-5; D not certain. CDR1 and CDR2 (germline): SGHRS, YFSETQ. The CDR3 sequence is 14 residues long. V lost 1 base and J lost 3, with 10 bases in between. The CDR3 sequence: CASSLLPDKETQYF. The CDR3 region has the DNA TGCGCCAGCAGCTTGCTGCCAGATAAAGAGACCCAGTACTTC. Drawing the rest from reference TRBV5-1 and TRBJ2-5, the complete variable domain is KAGVTQTPRYLIKTRGQQVTLSCSPISGHRSVSWYQQTPGQGLQFLFEYFSETQRNKGNFPGRFSGRQFSNSRSEMNVSTLELGDSALYLCASSLLPDKETQYFGPGTRLLVL.

The chain links TRBV11-2 to TRBJ2-3; perhaps D is TRBD1 or TRBD2 (5 bases each). Between the trimmed V and J ends, which lost 7 bases and 4 bases, there was a span of 18 bases. The CDR3 contains 15 residues. Germline V gene lookup returns CDR1 SGHAT and CDR2 FQNNGV. CDR3 nucleotides: TGTGCCAGCACCAAACCCTCCCAGGGACCAGATACGCAGTATTTT. Its translation is CASTKPSQGPDTQYF.

The V call is TRBV4-3, the J call TRBJ1-5, with D possibly matching TRBD1 (5 bases). Between the trimmed V and J ends, which lost 0 bases and 6 bases, there was a span of 12 bases. Germline CDR1 reads LGHNA; CDR2 reads YSLEER. This CDR3 spans 15 amino acids. The CDR3 loop reads CASSQDRLRGQPQHF. The CDR3 DNA sequence: TGCGCCAGCAGCCAAGATAGACTGAGGGGTCAGCCCCAGCATTTT.

Worth noting for this clone: Other DNA variants within this sample encode the same CDR3. The chain has TRBV10-3 and TRBJ2-3; the D gene is possibly TRBD2 (7 bases). The V gene's germline CDR1 is ENHRY and CDR2 SYGVKD. V was clipped by 3 bases and J by 1 base, with 17 bases between them. The CDR3 loop spans 17 amino acids. The CDR3 protein is CAISDPSGGGGTDTQYF. The CDR3 nucleotides read TGTGCCATCAGTGACCCCAGTGGGGGGGGCGGCACAGATACGCAGTATTTT.

The chain has TRBV27 and TRBJ1-5, with D perhaps matching TRBD1 (5 bases). CDR1 is MNHEY, CDR2 SMNVEV, per germline (reference sequence). CDR3 length equals 13 residues. V lost 5 bases to trimming and J lost 7 bases, with 12 bases between them. Written as DNA, the CDR3 is TGTGCCAGCAGTCCAGGGTTGGGGCAGCCCCAGCATTTT. Translating gives CASSPGLGQPQHF.

This clone was found once. This chain connects TRBV29-1 to TRBJ2-5; D is tentatively TRBD1 or TRBD2 (7 bases each). This CDR3 contains 15 residues. Germline V gene lookup returns CDR1 SQVTM and CDR2 ANQGSEA. Trimming stripped 3 bases from V and 4 bases from J, with 18 bases between. The CDR3 region is CSVEGQKGGGETQYF. As DNA, the CDR3 is TGCAGCGTTGAGGGACAGAAGGGAGGGGGAGAGACCCAGTACTTC.